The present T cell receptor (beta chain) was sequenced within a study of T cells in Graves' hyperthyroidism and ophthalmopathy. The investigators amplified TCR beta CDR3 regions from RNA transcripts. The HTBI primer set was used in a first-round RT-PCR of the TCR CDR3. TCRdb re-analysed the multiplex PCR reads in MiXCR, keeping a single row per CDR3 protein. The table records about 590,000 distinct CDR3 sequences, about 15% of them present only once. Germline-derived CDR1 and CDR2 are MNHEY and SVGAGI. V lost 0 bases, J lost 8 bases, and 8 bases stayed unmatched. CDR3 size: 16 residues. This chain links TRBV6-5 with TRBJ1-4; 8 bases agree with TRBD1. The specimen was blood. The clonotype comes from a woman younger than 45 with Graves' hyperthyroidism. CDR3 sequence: CASSYSWTGQKEKLFF. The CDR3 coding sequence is TGTGCCAGCAGTTACTCCTGGACAGGGCAGAAAGAAAAACTGTTTTTT.